The rows below give T cell receptor beta chains drawn from one sample of a study of monozygotic twins with cystic fibrosis. Profiled with immunoSEQ multiplex PCR; TCRdb holds only in-frame clones, not every one. Found here are under 30,000 clones, 90% of them singletons; the top ten hold 0.54%. The sequencing input was blood. These TCRs come from a girl aged 2 to 10 with cystic fibrosis. The CDR3 runs from the conserved cysteine through the conserved F or W. A D gene is named only where the DNA matches it firmly. A clone size is listed for some rows: how often the clone was seen (once, few, many), or a class if it is expanded.

d_call j_call v_call clone_size cdr3_nt cdr3_aa
TRBD2 TRBJ2-7 TRBV25-1 - TGTGCCACCCGACTAGCGGGGACCTACGAGCAGTACTTC CATRLAGTYEQYF
TRBD2 TRBJ2-1 TRBV7-2 - TGTGCCAGCAGCTTAAACGGGGCGTTAGCGGGGGGGCCTTTCCCGTTCTTC CASSLNGALAGGPFPFF
TRBD2 TRBJ2-7 TRBV7-2 - TGTGCCAGCAGCCCGGGACTAGCATGGGGAGAGCAGTACTTC CASSPGLAWGEQYF
- TRBJ2-5 TRBV5-1 - TGCGCCAGCAGCCCCCCTTCGGAGACCCAGTACTTC CASSPPSETQYF
- TRBJ1-1 TRBV11-3 - TGTGCCAGCAGCCTTCGAATGAACACTGAAGCTTTCTTT CASSLRMNTEAFF
TRBD1 TRBJ2-5 TRBV30 - TGTGCCTGGAGCGCGGGGACAGGGGGCGTAAATGGTGGGGTGACCCAGTACTTC CAWSAGTGGVNGGVTQYF
- TRBJ1-1 TRBV7-2 - TGTGCCAGCAGCTTGTTGATCTTGAACACTGAAGCTTTCTTT CASSLLILNTEAFF
- TRBJ1-3 TRBV29-1 - TGCAGCGTTAGGACGGCTGGAAACACCATATATTTT CSVRTAGNTIYF
- TRBJ2-5 TRBV4-1 - TGCGCCAGCAGCCAAGGGGCTCAACCACAAGAGACCCAGTACTTC CASSQGAQPQETQYF
- TRBJ2-2 TRBV5-1 few TGCGCCAGCAGCTCTTGGGTCAACACCGGGGAGCTGTTTTTT CASSSWVNTGELFF
TRBD1 TRBJ2-7 TRBV6-6 once TGTGCCAGCAGTATTACAGGGGGAGGCGAGCAGTACTTC CASSITGGGEQYF
- TRBJ1-5 TRBV19 - TGTGCCAGTAGTATGAGGGTTAGCAATCAGCCCCAGCATTTT CASSMRVSNQPQHF
- TRBJ2-7 TRBV11-2 - TGTGCCAGCAGCCTGACTCCTACCTACGAGCAGTACTTC CASSLTPTYEQYF
- TRBJ1-5 TRBV6-5 - TGTGCCAGCAGTTACCTGGGGGGAGGTCAGCCCCAGCATTTT CASSYLGGGQPQHF
- TRBJ1-3 TRBV4-2 once TGTGCCAGCAGCCAACCCAATACAGGAATCTCTGGAAACACCATATATTTT CASSQPNTGISGNTIYF
- TRBJ1-5 TRBV4-1 - TGCGCCAGCAGCCACCCGGGGTTCCAGCCCCAGCATTTT CASSHPGFQPQHF
- TRBJ1-6 TRBV30 - TGTGCCTGGAGTGTACGAAGCTCCTATAATTCACCCCTCCACTTT CAWSVRSSYNSPLHF
- TRBJ1-2 TRBV20-1 - TGCAGTGCTAGTTCGGGGACTAGTGTTGGATTC CSASSGTSVGF
TRBD2 TRBJ2-1 TRBV25-1 - TGTGCCAGCAGTGACCTGATTAGCGGGGGGGAGAATGAGCAGTTCTTC CASSDLISGGENEQFF
- TRBJ2-1 TRBV15 - TGTGCCACCAGCGGGGACGCGCCCAGCTCCTACAATGAGCAGTTCTTC CATSGDAPSSYNEQFF
- TRBJ2-7 TRBV7-8 - TGTGCCAGCAGCTTAGGCCCCTCTCCCTTCCCGACCAGAACCTACGAGCAGTACTTC CASSLGPSPFPTRTYEQYF
- TRBJ2-5 TRBV5-4 - TGTGCCAGCAGCTCAGCAGGCCAAGAGACCCAGTACTTC CASSSAGQETQYF
TRBD1 TRBJ1-1 TRBV14 - TGTGCCAGCAGCCAGGACAGGGTAACTGAAGCTTTCTTT CASSQDRVTEAFF